These 15 T cell receptor beta chains were sequenced from one sample in a study of PD-L1 blockade in urothelial cancer. Repertoires were generated with immunoSEQ multiplex PCR, while TCRdb's copy carries only in-frame clones and drops some. This sample yields about 50,000 clones, of which around 87% are seen a single time; 10% belongs to the top ten. Time point described: peripheral blood 6 weeks after treatment start. Here the sequenced sample was PBMCs, taken around atezolizumab (anti-PD-L1) treatment. These receptor sequences come from a man aged 55 to 70 with urothelial cancer.

The chain couples TRBV5-1 to TRBJ2-7; TRBD1 matches 11 bases. Germline CDR1 SGHRS, CDR2 YFSETQ. J gave up 3 bases and V 2 bases, and 1 base lay outside the gene matches. CDR3 length equals 14 residues. The CDR3 DNA reads as TGCGCCAGCAGCTTTGGGACAGGGGGCTACGAGCAGTACTTC. Translated: CASSFGTGGYEQYF.

V gene TRBV5-5 combines with J gene TRBJ1-5; D is possibly TRBD1 (5 bases). There are 13 residues in the CDR3. The V and J ends lost 2 bases and 5 bases respectively, with 8 bases between them. Germline assignment: CDR1 SGHKS and CDR2 YYEKEE (reference sequence). This chain's CDR3 is CASSFGRDQPQHF. In nucleotides, the CDR3 is TGTGCCAGCAGCTTTGGCAGGGATCAGCCCCAGCATTTT.

The chain carries TRBV6-5 and TRBJ2-7; TRBD1 is a possible D gene (6 bases). V was cut by 7 bases and J by 3 bases, with 10 bases left in between. CDR1 is MNHEY and CDR2 is SVGAGI in the germline V gene. This CDR3 spans 12 amino acids. This CDR3 is CASTKDSYEQYF. The CDR3 DNA is TGTGCCAGCACTAAGGACAGCTACGAGCAGTACTTC.

The V gene is TRBV7-2, the J gene TRBJ2-1; 7 bases line up with TRBD2. V lost 3 bases and J lost 0; bases outside the gene matches: 5. This CDR3 has 16 residues. Per germline, CDR1 SGHTA and CDR2 FQGNSA. The CDR3 here is CASSLGRGVSYNEQFF. CDR3 bases: TGTGCCAGCAGCTTGGGTCGGGGGGTCTCCTACAATGAGCAGTTCTTC.

The chain employs TRBV19 and TRBJ2-3; 9 bases agree with TRBD1. With 8 bases clipped from V and 4 bases from J, the junction kept 10 bases outside the gene matches. CDR1 is LNHDA, CDR2 SQIVND, per germline (reference sequence). The CDR3 has 15 amino acids. The CDR3 here is CASARDREGSDTQYF. Here the CDR3 DNA reads TGTGCCAGTGCCAGGGACAGGGAAGGTTCAGATACGCAGTATTTT.

The chain joins TRBV6-5 to TRBJ2-1; 9 positions match TRBD2. In germline, CDR1 is MNHEY, CDR2 SVGAGI. The CDR3 contains 16 residues. V dropped 3 bases and J dropped 10; count of bases not matched to a gene: 13. Here the CDR3 DNA reads TGTGCCAGCAGTTATACGGGTGGCGGGGGGGCCCGCGAGCAGTTCTTC. It translates to CASSYTGGGGAREQFF.

The chain employs TRBV7-6 and TRBJ2-7; perhaps TRBD2 as D (6 bases). V was pared by 5 bases and J by 6 bases, with 17 bases between. CDR3 length: 14 amino acids. Germline V gives CDR1 SGHVS, CDR2 FNYEAQ. DNA of the CDR3: TGTGCCAGCAGCCAGTCGGGAGTAAAAGGCGAGCAGTACTTC. It encodes CASSQSGVKGEQYF.

The rearrangement uses TRBV6-6 and TRBJ1-4; weak D call: TRBD1 (6 bases). CDR3 length: 16 residues. The germline V gene encodes CDR1 MNHNY and CDR2 SVGAGI (reference sequence). V was shortened by 6 bases and J by 0 bases, with 14 bases between the two germline ends. CDR3 nucleotides: TGTGCCAGCAGCTCAACAGGGTCCTCAACTAATGAAAAACTGTTTTTT. Translated: CASSSTGSSTNEKLFF.

The chain couples TRBV6-5 to TRBJ2-3; the D is unclear. Germline V gene lookup returns CDR1 MNHEY and CDR2 SVGAGI. The CDR3 has 15 residues. V shed 0 bases and J shed 4 bases, with 11 bases lying between them. The CDR3 spells CASSYSKFRADTQYF. For the CDR3, the DNA is TGTGCCAGCAGTTACTCGAAGTTTCGCGCAGATACGCAGTATTTT.

The chain employs TRBV7-2 and TRBJ2-3, with TRBD2 identical over 9 bases. This CDR3 spans 16 amino acids. CDR1 SGHTA and CDR2 FQGNSA come from the germline V gene. V lost 4 bases, J lost 5 bases, and 10 bases stayed unmatched. CDR3 region: CASSSMLGGGEDTQYF. The CDR3 nucleotides read TGTGCCAGCAGCTCAATGCTAGGCGGGGGGGAAGATACGCAGTATTTT.

A single count supports this clone. This chain uses TRBV6-1 with TRBJ2-3; TRBD1 matches 9 bases. With 7 bases clipped from V and 6 bases from J, the junction kept 11 bases outside the gene matches. CDR1 is MNHNS and CDR2 is SASEGT in the germline V gene. The CDR3 runs to 15 residues. The CDR3 is CASTRATGGGDTQYF. The CDR3 DNA sequence: TGTGCCAGCACCAGAGCGACAGGGGGAGGGGATACGCAGTATTTT.

V is TRBV4-3 and J is TRBJ1-1, with 7 bases aligning to TRBD1. Trimming removed 2 bases from V and 7 bases from J; junction bases left unmatched: 10. The CDR3 contains 15 residues. The germline CDR1 and CDR2 sequences are LGHNA and YSLEER. The chain's CDR3 is CASSQYGQVGVEAFF. In DNA form, the CDR3 reads TGCGCCAGCAGCCAATACGGACAGGTCGGCGTTGAAGCTTTCTTT.

This chain joins TRBV6-1 and TRBJ2-5; the D gene is possibly TRBD2 (5 bases). The length of the CDR3 is 14 residues. The V gene lost 3 bases and the J gene lost 5 bases, with 13 bases spanning the gap. Looked up from germline, CDR1 is MNHNS and CDR2 is SASEGT. The CDR3 DNA reads TGTGCCAGCAGTGAGGTCCCTGGACTGGAGACCCAGTACTTC. Translated, it gives CASSEVPGLETQYF.

V gene TRBV5-1 combines with J gene TRBJ2-7; maybe TRBD1 (6 bases). V shed 7 bases and J shed 3 bases, with 14 bases lying between them. The CDR3 is 13 amino acids. Germline CDR1 is SGHRS and CDR2 is YFSETQ. CDR3 in DNA: TGCGCCAGCTCTGGACAGCAAAACTACGAGCAGTACTTC. It codes for CASSGQQNYEQYF.

This chain uses TRBV19 with TRBJ2-4, with D possibly TRBD1 on 6 matching bases. CDR1 LNHDA and CDR2 SQIVND come from the germline V gene (reference sequence). Trimming took 8 bases from V and 0 from J, leaving 11 bases between them. This CDR3 comprises 14 residues. The CDR3 is CASADSLAKNIQYF. As DNA, the CDR3 is TGTGCCAGTGCGGACAGTTTAGCCAAAAACATTCAGTACTTC.